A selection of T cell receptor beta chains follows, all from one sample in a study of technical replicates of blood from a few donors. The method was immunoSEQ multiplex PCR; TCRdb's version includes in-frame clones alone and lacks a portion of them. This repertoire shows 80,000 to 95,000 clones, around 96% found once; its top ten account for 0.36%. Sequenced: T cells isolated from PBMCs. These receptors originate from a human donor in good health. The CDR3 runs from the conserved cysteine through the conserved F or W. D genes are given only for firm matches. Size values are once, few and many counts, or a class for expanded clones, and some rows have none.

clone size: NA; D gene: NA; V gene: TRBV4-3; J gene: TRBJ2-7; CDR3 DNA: TGCGCCAGCAGCCAAGATACAGGGACCGAGGACTACGAGCAGTACTTC; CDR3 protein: CASSQDTGTEDYEQYF
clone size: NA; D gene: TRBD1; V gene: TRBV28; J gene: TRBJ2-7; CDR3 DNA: TGTGCCAGCAGCGATACAGGGGGCGACGAGCAGTACTTC; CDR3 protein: CASSDTGGDEQYF
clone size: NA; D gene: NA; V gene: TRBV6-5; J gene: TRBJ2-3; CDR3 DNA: TGTGCCAGCATGGGAGTTAGCACAGATACGCAGTATTTT; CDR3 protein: CASMGVSTDTQYF
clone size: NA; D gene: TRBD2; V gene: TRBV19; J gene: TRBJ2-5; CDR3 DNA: TGTGCCACCAGACTAGCGGGAGCCCAGACCCAGTACTTC; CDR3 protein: CATRLAGAQTQYF
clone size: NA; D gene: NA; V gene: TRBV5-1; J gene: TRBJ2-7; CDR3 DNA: TGCGCCAGCAGCTCCTCAGGGAATCGGAGCTCCTACGAGCAGTACTTC; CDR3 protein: CASSSSGNRSSYEQYF
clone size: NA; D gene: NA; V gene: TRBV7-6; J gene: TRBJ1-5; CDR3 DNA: TGTGCCAGCAGCTTACGAGGGAACCAGCCCCAGCATTTT; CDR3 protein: CASSLRGNQPQHF
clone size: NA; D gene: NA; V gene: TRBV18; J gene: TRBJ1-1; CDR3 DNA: TGTGCCAGCTCACCTCTAAACGTGAACACTGAAGCTTTCTTT; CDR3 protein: CASSPLNVNTEAFF
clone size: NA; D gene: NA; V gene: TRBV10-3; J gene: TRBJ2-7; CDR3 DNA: TGTGCCATCAGTGAGGGACTCCTCGCCGCCGAGCAGTACTTC; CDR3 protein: CAISEGLLAAEQYF
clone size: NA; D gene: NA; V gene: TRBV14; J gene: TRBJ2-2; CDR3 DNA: TGTGCCAGCAGCCAAGGAGAAGAGACCGGGGAGCTGTTTTTT; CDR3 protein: CASSQGEETGELFF
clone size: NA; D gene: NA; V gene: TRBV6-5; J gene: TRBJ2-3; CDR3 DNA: TGTGCCAGCAGGCGTGATCCATATTCCCAAGATACGCAGTATTTT; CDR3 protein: CASRRDPYSQDTQYF
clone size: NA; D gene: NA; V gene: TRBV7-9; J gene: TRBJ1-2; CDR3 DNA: TGTGCCAGCAGCTTGGTCGGGAGAAGCAACTATGGCTACACCTTC; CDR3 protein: CASSLVGRSNYGYTF
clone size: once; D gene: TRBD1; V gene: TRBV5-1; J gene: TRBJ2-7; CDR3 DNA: TGCGCCAGCAGCCACGGGACAGGGAACTACGAGCAGTACTTC; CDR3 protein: CASSHGTGNYEQYF
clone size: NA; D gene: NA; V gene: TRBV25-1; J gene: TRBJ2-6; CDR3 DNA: TGTGCCAGCAGTAGTACAAGACACCCTGGGGCCAACGTCCTGACTTTC; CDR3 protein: CASSSTRHPGANVLTF
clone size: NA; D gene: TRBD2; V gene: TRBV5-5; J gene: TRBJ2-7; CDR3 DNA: TGTGCCAGCAGCGCCCTAGCGGGAATATCCTACGAGCAGTACTTC; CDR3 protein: CASSALAGISYEQYF
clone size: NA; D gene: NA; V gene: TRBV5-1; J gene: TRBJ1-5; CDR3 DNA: TGCGCCAGCAGCGTGATGGAATCCGGGCAGCCCCAGCATTTT; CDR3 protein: CASSVMESGQPQHF
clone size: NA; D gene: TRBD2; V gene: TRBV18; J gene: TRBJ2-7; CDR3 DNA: TGTGCCAGCTCACCAAGTAGCGGGGGATCCTACGAGCAGTACTTC; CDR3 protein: CASSPSSGGSYEQYF
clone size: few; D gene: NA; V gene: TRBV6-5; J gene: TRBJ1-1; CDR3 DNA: TGTGCCAGCAGTCCCACGTCGGGGTATAGCACTGAAGCTTTCTTT; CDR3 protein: CASSPTSGYSTEAFF
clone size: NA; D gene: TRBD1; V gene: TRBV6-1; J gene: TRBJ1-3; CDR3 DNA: TGTGCCAGCAGTGAATATGGGGGACAGGGCGGAAACACCATATATTTT; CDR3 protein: CASSEYGGQGGNTIYF
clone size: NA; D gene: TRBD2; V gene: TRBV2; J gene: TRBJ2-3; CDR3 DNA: TGTGCCAGCAGTCTCCAGGGCTTTGGGACTAGCAATTTCCCTAGCACAGATACGCAGTATTTT; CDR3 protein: CASSLQGFGTSNFPSTDTQYF
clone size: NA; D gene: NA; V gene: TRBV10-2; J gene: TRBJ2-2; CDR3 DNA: TGCGCCAGCACGGAGGTCTACACCGGGGAGCTGTTTTTT; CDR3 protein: CASTEVYTGELFF
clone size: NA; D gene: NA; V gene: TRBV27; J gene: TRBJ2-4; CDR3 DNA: TGTGCCAGCAGTCGAGGGTTACAGGGTTACGCCAAAAACATTCAGTACTTC; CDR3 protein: CASSRGLQGYAKNIQYF
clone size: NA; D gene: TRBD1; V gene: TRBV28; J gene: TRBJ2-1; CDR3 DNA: TGTGCCAGCAGGCATCAGGGGGCTAGCTACAATGAGCAGTTCTTC; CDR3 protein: CASRHQGASYNEQFF
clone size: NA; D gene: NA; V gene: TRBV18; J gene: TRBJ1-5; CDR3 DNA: TGTGCCAGCTCACCTAGCGGGGGTAGCAATCAGCCCCAGCATTTT; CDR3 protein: CASSPSGGSNQPQHF
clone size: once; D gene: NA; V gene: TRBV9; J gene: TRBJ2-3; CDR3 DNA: TGTGCCAGCAGCGTAGGCTTTTATGGGTCAGGGGATACGCAGTATTTT; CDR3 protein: CASSVGFYGSGDTQYF
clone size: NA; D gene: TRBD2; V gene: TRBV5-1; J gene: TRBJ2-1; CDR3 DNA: TGCGCCAGCAGCTTGGGTCCGGGACTAGCGGGAAATGAGCAGTTCTTC; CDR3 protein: CASSLGPGLAGNEQFF
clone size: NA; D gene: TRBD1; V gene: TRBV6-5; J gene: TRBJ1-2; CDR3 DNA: TGTGCCAGCAGTTGGAGACAGGGGAACTACTATGGCTACACCTTC; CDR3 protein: CASSWRQGNYYGYTF
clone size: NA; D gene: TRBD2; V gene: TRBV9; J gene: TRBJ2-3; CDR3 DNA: TGTGCCAGCAGCGGCCTAGCGGGAGGAAGCACAGATACGCAGTATTTT; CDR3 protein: CASSGLAGGSTDTQYF
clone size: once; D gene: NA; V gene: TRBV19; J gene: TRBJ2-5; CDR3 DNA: TGTGCCAGTAATCAGGGGAGACAAGAGACCCAGTACTTC; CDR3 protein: CASNQGRQETQYF
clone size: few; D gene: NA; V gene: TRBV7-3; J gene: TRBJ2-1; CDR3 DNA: TGTGCCAGCAGCTTAATAGCGAGCTCCTACAATGAGCAGTTCTTC; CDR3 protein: CASSLIASSYNEQFF
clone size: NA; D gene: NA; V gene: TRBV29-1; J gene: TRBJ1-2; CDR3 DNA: TGCAGCGTTGTGGGAGGTACTAGCTACTATGGCTACACCTTC; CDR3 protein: CSVVGGTSYYGYTF
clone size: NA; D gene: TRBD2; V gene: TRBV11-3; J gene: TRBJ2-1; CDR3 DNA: TGTGCCAGCAGCTTAGATGTCGAACTAGCGGAGCAGTTCTTC; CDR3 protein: CASSLDVELAEQFF
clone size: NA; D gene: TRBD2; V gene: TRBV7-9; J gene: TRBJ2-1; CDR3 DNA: TGTGCCAGCAGCTCATTAGCGACTAGCGGGGGCAATGAGCAGTTCTTC; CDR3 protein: CASSSLATSGGNEQFF
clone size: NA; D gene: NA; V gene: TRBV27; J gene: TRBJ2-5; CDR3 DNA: TGTGCCAGCCCTTACCAAGAGACCCAGTACTTC; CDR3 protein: CASPYQETQYF
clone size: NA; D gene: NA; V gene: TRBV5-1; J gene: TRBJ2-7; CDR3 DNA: TGCGCCAGCAGCTTGACGCCCTCCTACGAGCAGTACTTC; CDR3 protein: CASSLTPSYEQYF
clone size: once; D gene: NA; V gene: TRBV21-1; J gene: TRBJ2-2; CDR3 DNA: TGTGCCAGCAGCAAAGCGATGGGGCGCGACACCGGGGAGCTGTTTTTT; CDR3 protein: CASSKAMGRDTGELFF
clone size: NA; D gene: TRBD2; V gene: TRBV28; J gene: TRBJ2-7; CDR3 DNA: TGTGCCAGCCGTACTAGCGGGGGCGAGCAGTACTTC; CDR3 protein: CASRTSGGEQYF
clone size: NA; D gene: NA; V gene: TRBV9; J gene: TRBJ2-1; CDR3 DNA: TGTGCCAGCAGCTTCTCCCCTGGAGCCAATGAGCAGTTCTTC; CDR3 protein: CASSFSPGANEQFF
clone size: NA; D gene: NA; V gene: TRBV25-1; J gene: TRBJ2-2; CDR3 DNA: TGTGCCAGCAGGGCACCAGGCGGGGAGCTGTTTTTT; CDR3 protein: CASRAPGGELFF
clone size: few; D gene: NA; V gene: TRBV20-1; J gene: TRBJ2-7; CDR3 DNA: TGCAGTGGGCGGGATTCCTACGAGCAGTACTTC; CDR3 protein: CSGRDSYEQYF
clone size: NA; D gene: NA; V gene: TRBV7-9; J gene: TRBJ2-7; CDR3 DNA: TGTGCCAGCAGCTTGGCGGGGACGGCTATCTACGAGCAGTACTTC; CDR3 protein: CASSLAGTAIYEQYF
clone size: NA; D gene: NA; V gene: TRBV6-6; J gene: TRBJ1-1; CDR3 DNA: TGTGCCAGCGGGAGCCTGAACACTGAAGCTTTCTTT; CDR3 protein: CASGSLNTEAFF
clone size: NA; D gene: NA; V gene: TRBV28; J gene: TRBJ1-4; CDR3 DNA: TGTGCCAGCAGGGAGACAGGTGCAACTAATGAAAAACTGTTTTTT; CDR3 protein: CASRETGATNEKLFF
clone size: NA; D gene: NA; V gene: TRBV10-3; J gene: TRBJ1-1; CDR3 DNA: TGTGCCATCAAAGGGGTCGCTGAAGCTTTCTTT; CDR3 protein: CAIKGVAEAFF
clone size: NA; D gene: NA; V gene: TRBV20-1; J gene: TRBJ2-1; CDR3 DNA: TGCAGTGCTAGAGTAGCCTATGAGCAGTTCTTC; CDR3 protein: CSARVAYEQFF
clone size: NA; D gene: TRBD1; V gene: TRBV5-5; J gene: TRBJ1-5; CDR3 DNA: TGTGCCAGCAGCTTTATTGAGGGGGCTGGTCAGCCCCAGCATTTT; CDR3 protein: CASSFIEGAGQPQHF
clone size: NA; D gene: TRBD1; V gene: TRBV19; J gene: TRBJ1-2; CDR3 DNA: TGTGCCAGTAGGGGGACAGCTAACTATGGCTACACCTTC; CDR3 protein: CASRGTANYGYTF
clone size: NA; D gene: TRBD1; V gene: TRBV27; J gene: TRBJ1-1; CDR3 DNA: TGTGCCAGCAGTATACGACAGGGGAACACTGAAGCTTTCTTT; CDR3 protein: CASSIRQGNTEAFF